Sequencing of this T cell receptor (beta chain) was carried out in a study of T cell responses to AZD1222 COVID-19 vaccine. The wider study: Pooled samples include second doses given at about 4 or 12 weeks.

TCRdb's copy holds only in-frame clones and misses some; the assay was immunoSEQ multiplex PCR. The sample consists of 150,000 or so clones, 88% of them appearing once. The J segment lost 0 bases and the V segment lost 5 bases, leaving 6 bases of the junction unmatched. From germline, CDR1 is GTSNPN and CDR2 SVGIG (reference sequence). The CDR3 extends over 14 amino acids. Sequenced here: peripheral blood, sampled on day 0 of AZD1222 vaccination. This chain links TRBV30 with TRBJ1-1, with 7 bases aligning to TRBD1. The receptor comes from an adult in good health. In DNA form, the CDR3 reads TGTGCCTGGGCCCTCGGGACAGTGAACACTGAAGCTTTCTTT. This codes for CAWALGTVNTEAFF.